Listed below are T cell receptor beta chains from one sample, sequenced in a study of regulatory T cells in long-lasting Graves disease. A single record per CDR3 protein comes from TCRdb applying MiXCR to the multiplex PCR reads. Here the sample spans about 290,000 distinct CDR3 sequences, roughly 21% being singletons. The input for sequencing was peripheral blood mononuclear cells (PBMCs), taken when the disease was refractory, from a patient treated with antithyroid drugs. These receptors originate from a female donor with Graves disease. Both conserved end residues are part of each CDR3. A D gene is named only where the DNA matches it firmly. A row's size may be missing; if present it is once, few, many or a size class.

v_call	j_call	clone_size	d_call	cdr3_aa	cdr3_nt
TRBV20-1	TRBJ2-7	many	TRBD2	CSARMGGGSTYEQYF	TGCAGTGCTAGGATGGGGGGGGGATCAACCTACGAGCAGTACTTC
TRBV18	TRBJ1-1	.	TRBD1	CASSLRQGSMNTEAFF	TGTGCCAGCTCACTTCGACAGGGAAGTATGAACACTGAAGCTTTCTTT
TRBV2	TRBJ2-5	many	TRBD2	CASNGGGQETQYF	TGTGCCAGCAACGGGGGGGGACAAGAGACCCAGTACTTC
TRBV6-2/TRBV6-3	TRBJ2-2	.	.	CASRGRPGELFF	TGTGCCAGCAGAGGACGGCCCGGGGAGCTGTTTTTT
TRBV7-2	TRBJ2-4	once	.	CASSFLGGRDIQYF	TGTGCCAGCAGCTTCCTGGGCGGCCGGGACATTCAGTACTTC
TRBV29-1	TRBJ1-2	many	TRBD1	CSVGKGAGYGYTF	TGCAGCGTTGGAAAGGGGGCGGGCTATGGCTACACCTTC
TRBV28	TRBJ1-2	many	TRBD1	CATHLPRGRSDGYTF	TGTGCCACACACCTTCCCAGGGGGCGTTCGGATGGCTACACCTTC
TRBV11-2	TRBJ2-7	once	.	CASSPWLDEQYF	TGTGCCAGCAGCCCATGGCTTGACGAGCAGTACTTC
TRBV13	TRBJ2-5	many	.	CASSFTKYVGTQYF	TGTGCCAGCAGCTTTACAAAGTACGTAGGGACCCAGTACTTC
TRBV5-1	TRBJ1-1	many	.	CASKRTTVNTEAFF	TGCGCCAGCAAAAGGACTACAGTGAACACTGAAGCTTTCTTT
TRBV18	TRBJ1-2	many	.	CASSPSHRDHGYTF	TGTGCCAGCTCACCCTCCCACAGGGACCATGGCTACACCTTC
TRBV10-3	TRBJ1-2	many	TRBD1	CAISEATGDWGGYTF	TGTGCCATCAGTGAGGCGACAGGGGACTGGGGTGGCTACACCTTC
TRBV4-3	TRBJ2-2	.	.	CASSPFGRSTGELFF	TGCGCCAGCAGCCCGTTTGGACGGTCAACCGGGGAGCTGTTTTTT
TRBV4-2	TRBJ1-1	.	.	CASSQDRAGLAFF	TGTGCCAGCAGCCAAGATCGAGCAGGTCTCGCTTTCTTT
TRBV6-1	TRBJ2-1	few	.	CASDKGWGELYNEQFF	TGTGCCAGCGACAAAGGCTGGGGGGAGCTCTACAATGAGCAGTTCTTC
TRBV6-5	TRBJ2-7	few	TRBD2	CASSYRREESYEQYF	TGTGCCAGCAGTTACCGCCGGGAGGAATCCTACGAGCAGTACTTC
TRBV9	TRBJ2-7	few	.	CASSVVGNAYEQYF	TGTGCCAGCAGCGTAGTAGGTAATGCCTACGAGCAGTACTTC
TRBV24-1	TRBJ2-1	few	.	CATSDTGPRAYNEQFF	TGTGCCACCAGTGATACCGGGCCGCGAGCCTACAATGAGCAGTTCTTC
TRBV4-1	TRBJ2-5	.	TRBD2	CASSQELAEEEGNKGTQYF	TGCGCCAGCAGCCAAGAACTAGCGGAGGAGGAAGGGAACAAGGGGACCCAGTACTTC
TRBV15	TRBJ2-1	.	.	CATSRETGINEQFF	TGTGCCACCAGCAGGGAGACAGGCATCAATGAGCAGTTCTTC
TRBV12-3/TRBV12-4	TRBJ1-3	many	.	CASSLGQYSGNTIYF	TGTGCCAGCAGTTTGGGCCAGTACTCTGGAAACACCATATATTTT
TRBV7-9	TRBJ2-3	.	.	CASSPQDYPTDTQYF	TGTGCCAGCAGCCCCCAGGACTATCCCACAGATACGCAGTATTTT
TRBV2	TRBJ1-6	many	.	CASSDLGHGYNSPLHF	TGTGCCAGCAGTGATCTCGGTCACGGGTACAATTCACCCCTCCACTTT
TRBV7-9	TRBJ2-5	many	.	CAGETQYF	TGTGCGGGGGAGACCCAGTACTTC
TRBV29-1	TRBJ2-5	many	.	CSVRRAGETQYF	TGCAGCGTTAGGAGGGCCGGTGAGACCCAGTACTTC
TRBV14	TRBJ1-1	few	.	CASSRNRVTEAFF	TGTGCCAGCAGCCGGAACAGGGTGACTGAAGCTTTCTTT
TRBV28	TRBJ1-1	many	.	CASSPGGVAFF	TGTGCCAGCAGTCCCGGAGGGGTGGCTTTCTTT
TRBV6-1	TRBJ1-1	many	.	CASGEVNTEAFF	TGTGCCAGCGGCGAAGTGAACACTGAAGCTTTCTTT